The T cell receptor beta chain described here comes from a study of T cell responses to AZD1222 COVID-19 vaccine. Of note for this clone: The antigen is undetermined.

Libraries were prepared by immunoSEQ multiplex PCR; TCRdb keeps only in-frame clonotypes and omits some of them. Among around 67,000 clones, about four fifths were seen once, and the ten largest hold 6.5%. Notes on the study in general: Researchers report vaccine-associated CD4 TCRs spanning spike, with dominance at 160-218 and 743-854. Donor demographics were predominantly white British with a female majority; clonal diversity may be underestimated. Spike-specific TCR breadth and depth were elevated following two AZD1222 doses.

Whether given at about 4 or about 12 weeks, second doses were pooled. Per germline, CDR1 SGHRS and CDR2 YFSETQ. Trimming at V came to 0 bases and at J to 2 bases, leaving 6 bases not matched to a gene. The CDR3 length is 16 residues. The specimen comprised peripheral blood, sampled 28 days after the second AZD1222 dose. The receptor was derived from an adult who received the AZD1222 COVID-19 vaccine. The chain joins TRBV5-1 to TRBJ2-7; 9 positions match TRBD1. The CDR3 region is CASSLVLDRGAYEQYF. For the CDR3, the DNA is TGCGCCAGCAGCTTGGTTTTAGACAGGGGGGCCTACGAGCAGTACTTC.